This is a list of T cell receptor beta chains from one sample in a study of radiation and T cells in renal cell carcinoma. The method was immunoSEQ multiplex PCR; TCRdb's version includes in-frame clones alone and lacks a portion of them. The data show around 86,000 clones, 65% to 90% seen once. The material sequenced was blood, taken from a patient whose treatment included radiotherapy and nephrectomy. These receptors originate from a woman aged 45 to 65 with renal cell carcinoma. Each CDR3 is given with its conserved first and last residue. Each record gives: clone size, V gene, J gene, CDR3 length, D gene, CDR3 DNA, CDR3 protein. D genes are given only for firm matches. Part of the rows lack a size; the others show once, few, many or a class for expanded clones.

NA	TRBV30	TRBJ2-7	11	NA	TGTGCCTGGAGTGGGCAGGGTGAGCAGTACTTC	CAWSGQGEQYF
NA	TRBV5-4	TRBJ1-1	14	TRBD1	TGTGCCAGCAGCTGGGACAGGGTGAACACTGAAGCTTTCTTT	CASSWDRVNTEAFF
NA	TRBV19	TRBJ1-1	15	TRBD1	TGTGCCAGTGGCCCGCCGGGACAGATCCCCATTGAAGCTTTCTTT	CASGPPGQIPIEAFF
NA	TRBV5-6	TRBJ2-7	14	NA	TGTGCCAGCAGCTTGGTAACAGCCTCCTACGAGCAGTACTTC	CASSLVTASYEQYF
medium-sized	TRBV15	TRBJ2-3	15	TRBD2	TGTGCCACCAGCAGCTCCGGGACTAGCGGGACTACGCAGTATTTT	CATSSSGTSGTTQYF
NA	TRBV5-4	TRBJ2-2	15	NA	TGTGCCAGCAGCTTGAGCTGGGTCGGGACCGGGGAGCTGTTTTTT	CASSLSWVGTGELFF
NA	TRBV7-9	TRBJ1-6	14	TRBD1	TGTGCCAGCAGCTTGGGACAGAAAGATTCACCCCTCCACTTT	CASSLGQKDSPLHF
NA	TRBV6-5	TRBJ2-7	13	NA	TGTGCCAGCAGTCCGAACTTCAACTACGAGCAGTACTTC	CASSPNFNYEQYF
few	TRBV7-2	TRBJ1-3	14	NA	TGTGCCAGCAGCTTATCCGGCTCTGGAAACACCATATATTTT	CASSLSGSGNTIYF
NA	TRBV7-8	TRBJ2-5	14	TRBD2	TGTGCCAGCACAGAGGCTAGCGGAAAAGAGACCCAGTACTTC	CASTEASGKETQYF
NA	TRBV7-9	TRBJ2-1	15	TRBD2	TGTGCCAGCAGCCTCCGTAGCGGGGACTACAATGAGCAGTTCTTC	CASSLRSGDYNEQFF
NA	TRBV7-3	TRBJ2-2	15	TRBD2	TGTGCCAGCAGCCTAGCGGGGTCCAGCACCGGGGAGCTGTTTTTT	CASSLAGSSTGELFF
NA	TRBV11-2	TRBJ1-1	16	NA	TGTGCCAGCAGCTTAGGAGCGATGCGGGCGAGGGCTGAAGCTTTCTTT	CASSLGAMRARAEAFF
NA	TRBV6-4	TRBJ2-3	13	NA	TGTGCCAGCAGTGACTCGACGACAGATACGCAGTATTTT	CASSDSTTDTQYF
NA	TRBV7-9	TRBJ1-6	14	NA	TGTGCCAGCGGCTTGAGCTCCTATAATTCACCCCTCCACTTT	CASGLSSYNSPLHF
NA	TRBV10-2	TRBJ1-2	13	NA	TGCGCCAGCAGTGAAGGAGGGGTGAGGGGCTACACCTTC	CASSEGGVRGYTF
NA	TRBV28	TRBJ1-5	17	NA	TGTGCCGTACACGCTCGACGGGGACTGGAAAGCAATCAGCCCCAGCATTTT	CAVHARRGLESNQPQHF
NA	TRBV9	TRBJ1-1	18	TRBD1	TGTGCCAGCACCCCAGCCAGGGGACAGGGAGACATGAACACTGAAGCTTTCTTT	CASTPARGQGDMNTEAFF
NA	TRBV6-4	TRBJ2-2	16	TRBD2	TGTGCCAGCAAGACTAGCGGTTTCGCGAACACCGGGGAGCTGTTTTTT	CASKTSGFANTGELFF
NA	TRBV4-1	TRBJ1-5	15	NA	TGCGCCAGCAGCCAAGACCCGTATAGCAATCAGCCCCAGCATTTT	CASSQDPYSNQPQHF
NA	TRBV27	TRBJ2-2	20	NA	TGTGCCAGCAGTTTATATGATGCGGGCTTCGGCGGAGAGAACACCGGGGAGCTGTTTTTT	CASSLYDAGFGGENTGELFF
NA	TRBV7-2	TRBJ2-7	12	NA	TGTGCCAGCAGCTTAGCAAGGGGCGAGCAGTACTTC	CASSLARGEQYF
NA	TRBV2	TRBJ1-5	12	NA	TGTGCCAGCAGTTGGGACAATCAGCCCCAGCATTTT	CASSWDNQPQHF